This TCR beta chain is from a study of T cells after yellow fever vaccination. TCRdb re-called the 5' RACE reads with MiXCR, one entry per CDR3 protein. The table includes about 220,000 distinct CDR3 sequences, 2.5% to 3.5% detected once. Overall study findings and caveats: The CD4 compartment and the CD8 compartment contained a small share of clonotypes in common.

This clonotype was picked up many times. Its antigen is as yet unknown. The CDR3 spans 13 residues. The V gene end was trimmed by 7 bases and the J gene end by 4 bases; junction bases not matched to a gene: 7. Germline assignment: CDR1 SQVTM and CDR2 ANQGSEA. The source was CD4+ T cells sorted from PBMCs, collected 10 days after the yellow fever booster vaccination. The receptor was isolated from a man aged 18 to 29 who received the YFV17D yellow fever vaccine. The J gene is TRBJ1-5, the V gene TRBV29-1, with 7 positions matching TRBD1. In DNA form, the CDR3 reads TGCAGCGCTGCCCCAGGGGGGAATCAGCCCCAGCATTTT. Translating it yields CSAAPGGNQPQHF.